Shown below are 15 T cell receptor beta chains from a single sample sequenced in a study of graft-versus-host responses after intestinal transplantation (dated by TCRdb to the early 2020s). The label giving this sample's time point can be read as: cells obtained before transplantation from donor or recipient. To prepare the library, the immunoSEQ multiplex PCR assay was applied. TCRdb obtained this table from immuneACCESS and retained in-frame rearrangements with V and J assigned. These tables miss some clones; where compared with another copy, unresolved V genes account for less than half of the shortfall, and the remainder is unexplained. This sample holds 3,500 to 4,500 clones; 20% to 25% were observed only once. The ten largest clones represent less than 5.5% of the sample. The sample consisted of alloreactive CD4+ T cells from a mixed lymphocyte reaction culture, taken before transplantation. The sample's cell subset or site label is to be understood as: CFSE-low proliferating T cells sorted from roughly six-day pre-transplant mixed lymphocyte reaction (GvH or HvG direction). These receptors all come from a human patient who was an organ donor for intestinal transplantation.

This clone was seen once. The V gene is TRBV19, the J gene TRBJ1-1, with a weak D call TRBD1 (5 bases). The CDR3 totals 14 residues. From germline, CDR1 is LNHDA and CDR2 SQIVND (reference sequence). Deletions cut 1 base from V and 5 bases from J, with 11 bases between. CDR3 sequence (DNA): TGTGCCAGTAGTATAGGGAGGGGAGGGACTGAAGCTTTCTTT. Its translation: CASSIGRGGTEAFF.

The J gene is TRBJ1-2, the V gene TRBV6-5, with a possible D match to TRBD1 (5 bases). The CDR3 runs 15 residues. Germline CDR1 reads MNHEY; CDR2 reads SVGAGI. Trimming shortened V by 10 bases and J by 2 bases, and 20 bases separated the two germline ends. CDR3 protein: CAITTGLGDNYGYTF. In DNA form, the CDR3 reads TGTGCCATTACTACGGGACTGGGAGACAACTATGGCTACACCTTC.

DNA for the CDR3: TGTGCCAGCACCCCCCTTTTTGGGGCGCTTTTCTACAATGAGCAGTTCTTC. Its translation is CASTPLFGALFYNEQFF. This chain joins TRBV6-4 and TRBJ2-1; maybe TRBD1 (5 bases). The length of the CDR3 is 17 residues. V dropped 7 bases and J dropped 3 bases, with 22 bases sitting between them. Germline V gene data show CDR1 as MRHNA and CDR2 as SNTAGT.

There are a few counts of this clone. The chain links TRBV7-3 to TRBJ1-1; D is possibly TRBD1 (5 bases). Between the trimmed V and J ends, which lost 2 bases and 8 bases, there was a span of 15 bases. The CDR3 spans 14 residues. CDR1 SGHTA and CDR2 FQGTGA come from the germline V gene. CDR3 in amino acids: CASSLSVGGGEAFF. Here the CDR3 DNA reads TGTGCCAGCAGCTTATCGGTGGGGGGAGGAGAAGCTTTCTTT.

This clone appeared many times. The V and J genes are TRBV4-2 and TRBJ1-2; TRBD1 is a possible D gene (6 bases). Deletions cut 0 bases from V and 4 bases from J, with 12 bases between. The germline V gene has CDR1 LGHNA and CDR2 YNFKEQ. CDR3 size: 15 residues. CDR3 sequence (DNA): TGTGCCAGCAGCCAAGAACAGGGAGAGGCCTATGGCTACACCTTC. It encodes CASSQEQGEAYGYTF.

This clone was detected only a few times. The rearrangement links TRBV6-1 to TRBJ2-2; 9 bases align to TRBD2. The germline gives CDR1 MNHNS, CDR2 SASEGT. The CDR3 is made up of 15 amino acids. Trimming removed 5 bases from V and 6 bases from J; junction bases left unmatched: 7. CDR3 protein: CASSQRGLASGELFF. The CDR3 DNA is TGTGCCAGCAGTCAGAGGGGACTAGCCTCCGGGGAGCTGTTTTTT.

The chain links TRBV7-2 to TRBJ2-5, with TRBD2 matching over 8 bases. The CDR3 is 14 amino acids. With 2 bases clipped from V and 4 bases from J, the junction kept 3 bases outside the gene matches. Germline values: CDR1 SGHTA, CDR2 FQGNSA. CDR3 DNA sequence: TGTGCCAGCAGCTTAAGCGGGGGCTCAGAGACCCAGTACTTC. Its translation is CASSLSGGSETQYF. Full variable domain (outside the CDR3, taken from reference TRBV7-2 and TRBJ2-5): GAGVSQSPSNKVTEKGKDVELRCDPISGHTALYWYRQSLGQGLEFLIYFQGNSAPDKSGLPSDRFSAERTGGSVSTLTIQRTQQEDSAVYLCASSLSGGSETQYFGPGTRLLVL.

The chain uses TRBV19 and TRBJ2-1, with 7 nucleotides matching TRBD2. This CDR3 is 15 amino acids long. The ends lost 3 bases at V and 0 bases at J; junction bases unmatched: 2. CDR1 and CDR2 from the germline V gene are LNHDA and SQIVND (reference sequence). CDR3 DNA sequence: TGTGCCAGTAGTATGGGGGGGAGCTCCTACAATGAGCAGTTCTTC. This gives the protein CASSMGGSSYNEQFF. Full variable domain (outside the CDR3, taken from reference TRBV19 and TRBJ2-1): DGGITQSPKYLFRKEGQNVTLSCEQNLNHDAMYWYRQDPGQGLRLIYYSQIVNDFQKGDIAEGYSVSREKKESFPLTVTSAQKNPTAFYLCASSMGGSSYNEQFFGPGTRLTVL.

This chain joins TRBV6-1 and TRBJ2-7; TRBD1 matches 7 bases. Germline loops: CDR1 MNHNS, CDR2 SASEGT. V was pared by 4 bases and J by 4 bases, with 7 bases of the junction left unmatched. The CDR3 is 14 residues long. The CDR3 region has the DNA TGTGCCAGCAGTGGCAGGGGACAGAATTACGAGCAGTACGTC. It is translated as CASSGRGQNYEQYV.

Judged by abundance, this clone is medium-sized. The rearrangement uses TRBV5-5 and TRBJ1-2, with TRBD1 as a possible D gene (6 bases). This CDR3 is 14 amino acids long. V lost 0 bases to trimming and J lost 4 bases, with 10 bases between them. Per the germline V gene, CDR1 is SGHKS and CDR2 is YYEKEE (reference sequence). CDR3: CASSLGTGIYGYTF. DNA for the CDR3: TGTGCCAGCAGCTTGGGAACAGGGATCTATGGCTACACCTTC. Together with reference TRBV5-5 and TRBJ1-2, the CDR3 gives the full variable domain: DAGVTQSPTHLIKTRGQQVTLRCSPISGHKSVSWYQQVLGQGPQFIFQYYEKEERGRGNFPDRFSARQFPNYSSELNVNALLLGDSALYLCASSLGTGIYGYTFGSGTRLTVV.

This clone was observed a few times. V gene TRBV5-4 combines with J gene TRBJ2-1; possibly TRBD1 for D (5 bases). The CDR3 sequence is 14 residues long. Trimming removed 0 bases from V and 3 bases from J, with 7 bases in between. Germline V gene lookup returns CDR1 SGHNT and CDR2 YYREEE (reference sequence). In DNA form, the CDR3 reads TGTGCCAGCAGCTTGGGGCAGGGCTACAATGAGCAGTTCTTC. Its protein product is CASSLGQGYNEQFF. Drawing the rest from reference TRBV5-4 and TRBJ2-1, the complete variable domain is ETGVTQSPTHLIKTRGQQVTLRCSSQSGHNTVSWYQQALGQGPQFIFQYYREEENGRGNFPPRFSGLQFPNYSSELNVNALELDDSALYLCASSLGQGYNEQFFGPGTRLTVL.

The chain combines TRBV27 with TRBJ1-2, with a weak D call TRBD1 (6 bases). Deletions cut 3 bases from V and 5 bases from J, with 13 bases between. Germline CDR1 reads MNHEY; CDR2 reads SMNVEV (reference sequence). This CDR3 region has 14 residues. This chain's CDR3 is CASSFQGPLYGYTF. The CDR3 DNA is TGTGCCAGCAGTTTTCAGGGGCCCCTATATGGCTACACCTTC.

The chain combines TRBV11-2 with TRBJ1-2; perhaps TRBD1 as D (5 bases). This CDR3 has 15 amino acids. Germline CDR1 reads SGHAT; CDR2 reads FQNNGV. V dropped 1 base and J dropped 8 bases, with 17 bases sitting between them. CDR3 nucleotides: TGTGCCAGCAGCTTAGTAAGCGACAGTCGAGGAGGCTACACCTTC. Translated, it gives CASSLVSDSRGGYTF. Filled out from reference TRBV11-2 and TRBJ1-2, the complete variable domain reads EAGVAQSPRYKIIEKRQSVAFWCNPISGHATLYWYQQILGQGPKLLIQFQNNGVVDDSQLPKDRFSAERLKGVDSTLKIQPAKLEDSAVYLCASSLVSDSRGGYTFGSGTRLTVV.

The chain couples TRBV5-5 to TRBJ1-6; D unresolved. This CDR3 comprises 15 residues. V lost 0 bases to trimming and J lost 0 bases, with 4 bases between them. Looked up from germline, CDR1 is SGHKS and CDR2 is YYEKEE (reference sequence). The CDR3 nucleotides read TGTGCCAGCAGCTTGGACAGCTCCTATAATTCACCCCTCCACTTT. This encodes CASSLDSSYNSPLHF.

In its sample, this clone is medium-sized. CDR3 sequence: CASSLDGGRIEPQHF. The CDR3 DNA reads as TGTGCCAGTAGCCTTGACGGGGGGCGGATTGAGCCCCAGCATTTT. This chain connects TRBV19 to TRBJ1-5, with D possibly being TRBD1 (6 bases). The CDR3 contains 15 residues. V was clipped by 6 bases and J by 8 bases, with 20 bases between them. CDR1 is LNHDA, CDR2 SQIVND, per germline (reference sequence).